This T cell receptor (beta chain) was recorded in a study of cytomegalovirus exposure and HLA in healthy donors. Overall study: Earlier work reported some 110 million unique TCR beta sequences from some 180 million T cells. Study-wide findings and caveats: It was assumed in the presence/absence analyses that sequencing depth was roughly uniform across donors. In a later analysis, TCR beta V- and J-gene trimming was associated with a missense DCLRE1C variant. It is likely that the observed cluster of highly shared sequence variants was a sequencing artifact.

The CDR3 length is 15 residues. The germline V gene encodes CDR1 SGHNT and CDR2 YYREEE (reference sequence). The trim removed 3 bases at V and 8 bases at J, leaving 8 bases unmatched. Primers for the PCR totalled 60 Vbeta and 13 Jbeta. Using immunoSEQ multiplex PCR, the repertoire was profiled, and TCRdb retains in-frame clones only, with some absent. The data show some 160,000 clones, around 84% seen once. With regard to this clone: Its specificity is unknown.

Sequenced sample: PBMCs. The genes are TRBV5-4 and TRBJ2-1; 10 bases map to TRBD2. This TCR was recovered from a male donor in good health and CMV-seropositive. The CDR3 coding sequence is TGTGCCAGCAGCTACTCCAGCGGGGGGGCCTATGAGCAGTTCTTC. Translating it yields CASSYSSGGAYEQFF.